The sample holds many counts of the clone carrying this T cell receptor beta chain. The data belong to a study of neurological immune-mediated disorders. The time point here: longitudinal time-point 2. Using its own MiXCR run on the 5' RACE reads, TCRdb lists one record per CDR3 protein. The sample lists about 80,000 distinct CDR3 sequences, about 5.6% occurring once. Germline V gene data show CDR1 as DFQATT and CDR2 as SNEGSKA (reference sequence). Unmatched junction bases numbered 7, after V lost 2 bases and J lost 4 bases. The CDR3 spans 14 residues. Material for sequencing was PBMCs. This clonotype was sampled from a woman aged 60 to 75 with multiple sclerosis. This chain joins TRBV20-1 and TRBJ1-2, with 7 nucleotides matching TRBD1. The CDR3 sequence is CSARRDSPPYGYTF. CDR3 nucleotides: TGCAGTGCTAGACGGGACAGTCCCCCCTATGGCTACACCTTC.